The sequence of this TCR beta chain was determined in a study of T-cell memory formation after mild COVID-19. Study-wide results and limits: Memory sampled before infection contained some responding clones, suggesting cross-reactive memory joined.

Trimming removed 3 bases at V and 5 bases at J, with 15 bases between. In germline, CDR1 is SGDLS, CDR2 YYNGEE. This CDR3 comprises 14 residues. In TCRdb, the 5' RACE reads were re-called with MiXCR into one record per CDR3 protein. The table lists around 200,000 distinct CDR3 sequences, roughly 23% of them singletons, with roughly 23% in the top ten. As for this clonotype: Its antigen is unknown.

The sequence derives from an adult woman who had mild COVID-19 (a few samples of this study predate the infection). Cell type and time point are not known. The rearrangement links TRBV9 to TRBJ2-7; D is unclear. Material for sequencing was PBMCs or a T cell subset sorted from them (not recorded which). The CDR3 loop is CASSASSWTHEQYF. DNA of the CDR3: TGTGCCAGCAGCGCAAGCTCATGGACCCACGAGCAGTACTTC.